A selection of T cell receptor beta chains follows, all from one sample in a study of Ad26.COV2.S vaccination and SARS-CoV-2 variants. The protocol was immunoSEQ multiplex PCR, while the TCRdb copy is restricted to in-frame clones and leaves out a portion. The sample includes 200,000 to 250,000 clones, over 75% of them seen just once. The source material was peripheral blood, sampled in a trial of Ad26.COV2.S vaccine versus placebo. These receptors originate from a person aged 18 to 65 who received the Ad26.COV2.S COVID-19 vaccine or a placebo. Both conserved end residues are part of each CDR3. The order of the fields is clone size, J gene, D gene, V gene, CDR3 protein, CDR3 DNA. A D gene is named only where the DNA matches it firmly. Size values are once, few and many counts, or a class for expanded clones, and some rows have none.

>-|TRBJ2-1|-|TRBV19
CASQRPGGGKNEQFF
TGTGCCAGTCAGCGCCCGGGAGGGGGCAAAAATGAGCAGTTCTTC
>few|TRBJ2-2|-|TRBV18
CASSPPTRNTGELFF
TGTGCCAGCTCACCTCCGACAAGGAACACCGGGGAGCTGTTTTTT
>-|TRBJ1-1|-|TRBV5-1
CASSVSSGEWGTEAFF
TGCGCCAGCAGCGTTTCCTCCGGGGAATGGGGCACTGAAGCTTTCTTT
>once|TRBJ2-3|-|TRBV29-1
CSVTSFSVDTQYF
TGCAGCGTCACCTCCTTTTCTGTAGATACGCAGTATTTT
>-|TRBJ1-2|TRBD1|TRBV6-4
CASKAPGTGGGYTF
TGTGCCAGCAAGGCCCCCGGGACAGGGGGCGGCTACACCTTC
>-|TRBJ1-5|-|TRBV6-5
CASKGAGVNQPQHF
TGTGCCAGCAAAGGGGCTGGGGTCAATCAGCCCCAGCATTTT
>-|TRBJ2-7|-|TRBV28
CASSRMRLTEQYF
TGTGCCAGCAGCCGCATGCGATTGACAGAGCAGTACTTC
>-|TRBJ1-1|-|TRBV6-5
CASSPRDLNTEAFF
TGTGCCAGCAGTCCCCGGGACCTGAACACTGAAGCTTTCTTT
>-|TRBJ1-1|-|TRBV19
CASSIVAGRTEAFF
TGTGCCAGTAGTATAGTGGCAGGGAGGACTGAAGCTTTCTTT
>few|TRBJ1-2|-|TRBV6-6
CAARGFNYGYTF
TGTGCCGCCCGGGGGTTTAACTATGGCTACACCTTC
>-|TRBJ1-5|TRBD1|TRBV9
CASSVGTGVRQPQHF
TGTGCCAGCAGCGTAGGGACAGGAGTACGCCAGCCCCAGCATTTT
>-|TRBJ2-7|-|TRBV9
CASSAGTGFYEQYF
TGTGCCAGCAGCGCCGGGACGGGGTTCTACGAGCAGTACTTC
>-|TRBJ2-7|-|TRBV6-5
CASSYRQPNYEQYF
TGTGCCAGCAGTTACCGACAGCCGAACTACGAGCAGTACTTC
>few|TRBJ1-1|-|TRBV10-3
CAISPTYTEAFF
TGTGCCATCAGCCCGACTTACACTGAAGCTTTCTTT
>-|TRBJ2-5|-|TRBV27
CASSLTGTPGETQYF
TGTGCCAGCAGTCTGACCGGTACACCCGGGGAGACCCAGTACTTC
>-|TRBJ1-2|-|TRBV27
CASSPRTGDYTF
TGTGCCAGCAGTCCCAGGACTGGAGACTACACCTTC
>-|TRBJ2-1|TRBD1|TRBV19
CASSIGDRLSSYNEQFF
TGTGCCAGTAGTATCGGGGACAGATTGAGCTCCTACAATGAGCAGTTCTTC
>-|TRBJ1-5|-|TRBV19
CASSTAGPNQPQHF
TGTGCCAGTAGTACAGCAGGGCCCAATCAGCCCCAGCATTTT
>-|TRBJ2-7|-|TRBV19
CASSSGTASSYEQYF
TGTGCCAGTAGTTCCGGGACGGCTAGCTCCTACGAGCAGTACTTC
>-|TRBJ1-2|-|TRBV28
CASVTNLLSTGHYGYTF
TGTGCCAGCGTTACAAACCTATTATCGACAGGTCACTATGGCTACACCTTC
>-|TRBJ1-2|TRBD1|TRBV5-1
CASRVGQDYGYTF
TGCGCCAGCAGAGTGGGACAGGACTATGGCTACACCTTC
>-|TRBJ1-4|TRBD1|TRBV28
CASSLGTGEKLFF
TGTGCCAGCAGTTTGGGGACAGGGGAAAAACTGTTTTTT
>-|TRBJ2-1|TRBD2|TRBV20-1
CRFSGGDEQFF
TGCAGATTCAGCGGGGGAGATGAGCAGTTCTTC
>-|TRBJ2-2|-|TRBV7-2
CASSFNANTGELFF
TGTGCCAGCAGCTTTAACGCGAACACCGGGGAGCTGTTTTTT
>few|TRBJ1-5|-|TRBV30
CAWWRRQPQHF
TGTGCCTGGTGGCGGCGTCAGCCCCAGCATTTT
>-|TRBJ2-3|-|TRBV6-2/TRBV6-3
CASSVWTGSYTDTQYF
TGTGCCAGCAGTGTCTGGACCGGATCTTACACAGATACGCAGTATTTT
>once|TRBJ2-3|-|TRBV5-4
CASSRLGGWTYTDTQYF
TGTGCCAGCAGCCGACTTGGTGGATGGACTTACACAGATACGCAGTATTTT
>-|TRBJ2-5|-|TRBV29-1
CSVEGVRYQETQYF
TGCAGCGTTGAAGGGGTCAGGTACCAAGAGACCCAGTACTTC
>-|TRBJ2-6|-|TRBV10-3
CAISESAGSSGANVLTF
TGTGCCATCAGTGAGTCGGCAGGGTCCTCTGGGGCCAACGTCCTGACTTTC
>-|TRBJ2-7|-|TRBV29-1
CSVVAGLPLGEQYF
TGCAGCGTTGTTGCCGGGCTACCGCTTGGTGAGCAGTACTTC
>many|TRBJ2-1|TRBD2|TRBV6-4
CASSDSAGGHYEQFF
TGTGCCAGCAGTGACTCAGCGGGAGGCCACTATGAGCAGTTCTTC
>-|TRBJ2-7|-|TRBV19
CASSMGLAEFYEQYF
TGTGCCAGTAGTATGGGCCTAGCAGAGTTTTACGAGCAGTACTTC
>-|TRBJ2-7|-|TRBV6-2/TRBV6-3
CASSTLGRRGDEQYF
TGTGCCAGCAGTACCCTCGGCCGTAGGGGCGACGAGCAGTACTTC
>-|TRBJ1-2|-|TRBV6-5
CASTHSPAYGYTF
TGTGCCAGCACCCATTCCCCGGCCTATGGCTACACCTTC
>-|TRBJ2-3|-|TRBV7-2
CASTRLVDTQYF
TGTGCCAGCACACGGTTAGTAGATACGCAGTATTTT
>-|TRBJ2-3|-|TRBV19
CASSSGTSRRLVTDTQYF
TGTGCCAGTAGTAGTGGCACTAGCAGGCGACTAGTCACAGATACGCAGTATTTT
>-|TRBJ1-1|-|TRBV24-1
CATSGDLNTEAFF
TGTGCCACCAGTGGTGATTTAAACACTGAAGCTTTCTTT
>-|TRBJ2-7|-|TRBV5-4
CASSLASSEQYF
TGTGCCAGCAGCTTGGCCAGCAGCGAGCAGTACTTC
>-|TRBJ2-2|TRBD1|TRBV4-1
CASSQLNRDSNTGELFF
TGCGCCAGCAGCCAACTTAACCGGGACAGTAACACCGGGGAGCTGTTTTTT
>-|TRBJ2-2|TRBD1|TRBV28
CASTHFRGPGELFF
TGTGCCAGCACCCACTTCAGGGGGCCCGGGGAGCTGTTTTTT
>-|TRBJ2-7|-|TRBV19
CASRARSSYEQYF
TGTGCCAGTAGGGCACGGTCTTCCTACGAGCAGTACTTC
>-|TRBJ1-6|-|TRBV28
CASSPRGRSSYNSPLHF
TGTGCCAGCAGTCCCCGTGGGCGGAGCTCCTATAATTCACCCCTCCACTTT
>-|TRBJ1-6|-|TRBV5-1
CASRDRPASSYNSPLHF
TGCGCCAGCAGGGACAGACCAGCCAGCTCCTATAATTCACCCCTCCACTTT
>-|TRBJ2-1|TRBD2|TRBV4-2
CASSHAGTSSYNEQFF
TGTGCCAGCAGCCACGCTGGGACTAGCTCCTACAATGAGCAGTTCTTC
>-|TRBJ2-5|-|TRBV10-1
CASSGTVQETQYF
TGCGCCAGCAGTGGGACAGTTCAAGAGACCCAGTACTTC
>-|TRBJ2-1|TRBD1|TRBV18
CASSPGTANEQFF
TGTGCCAGCTCACCGGGGACAGCCAATGAGCAGTTCTTC
>-|TRBJ2-1|TRBD2|TRBV27
CASSGVGSGRNEQFF
TGTGCCAGCAGTGGGGTAGGTAGCGGGAGAAACGAGCAGTTCTTC
>-|TRBJ1-4|-|TRBV11-2
CASSLFENEKLFF
TGTGCCAGCAGCTTATTTGAAAATGAAAAACTGTTTTTT
>-|TRBJ2-1|TRBD2|TRBV10-2
CASSPREGATHNEQFF
TGCGCCAGCAGTCCTAGGGAGGGCGCAACCCACAATGAGCAGTTCTTC
>-|TRBJ1-2|-|TRBV6-6
CASSYSTGTFYGYTF
TGTGCCAGCAGTTACTCAACAGGGACATTCTATGGCTACACCTTC
>few|TRBJ2-7|-|TRBV7-9
CASSLVPDSYEQYF
TGTGCCAGCAGCTTAGTCCCGGATTCCTACGAGCAGTACTTC